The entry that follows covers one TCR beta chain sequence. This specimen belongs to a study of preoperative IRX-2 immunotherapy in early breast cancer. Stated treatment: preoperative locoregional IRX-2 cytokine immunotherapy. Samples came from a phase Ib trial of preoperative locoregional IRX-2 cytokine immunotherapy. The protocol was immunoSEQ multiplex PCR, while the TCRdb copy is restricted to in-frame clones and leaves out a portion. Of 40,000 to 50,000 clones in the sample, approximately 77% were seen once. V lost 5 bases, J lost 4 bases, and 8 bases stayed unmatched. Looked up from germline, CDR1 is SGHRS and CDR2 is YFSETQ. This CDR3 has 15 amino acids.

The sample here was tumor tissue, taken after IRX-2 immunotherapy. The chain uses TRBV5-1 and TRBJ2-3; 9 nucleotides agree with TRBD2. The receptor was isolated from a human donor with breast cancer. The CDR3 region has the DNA TGCGCCAGCAGTCAAAGCGGGGGGAAATCAGATACGCAGTATTTT. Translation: CASSQSGGKSDTQYF.